This TCR beta chain was sequenced in a study of tissue T cells after allogeneic stem cell transplantation. This clone was observed a few times. Antigen unknown. TCRdb's copy holds only in-frame clones and misses some; the assay was immunoSEQ multiplex PCR. The data show about 24,000 clones, with about 70% seen just once and roughly 7.1% held by the top ten. The CDR3 has 16 amino acids. The germline gives CDR1 SGHNT, CDR2 YENEEA. With 1 base removed from V and 4 bases from J, the gap between germline ends came to 11 bases. General study points: Tissue-detected TCR repertoire was only partly captured by blood and spleen T cells.

The sample here was tissue from the ileum, taken at autopsy. This clonotype was sampled from a female donor older than 55 with lung cancer. The chain joins TRBV11-3 to TRBJ2-6, with a tentative D call TRBD2 (6 bases). Here the CDR3 DNA reads TGTGCCAGCAGCTTAGGGTCCGCGGGGGGGGCCAACGTCCTGACTTTC. It encodes CASSLGSAGGANVLTF.